A single TCR beta chain is shown here with its context. Generated by immunoSEQ multiplex PCR, the TCRdb table keeps only in-frame clones and is missing some. The sample contains tens of thousands of clones, about 97% of which appear only once. The record originates from a study of technical replicates of blood from several donors. Germline V CDR1 and CDR2: GTSNPN, SVGIG (reference sequence). V was cut by 4 bases and J by 3 bases, with 16 bases left in between. This CDR3 has 15 amino acids. This TCR was sampled from a human donor in good health. Input material: T cells isolated from PBMCs. The rearrangement joins TRBV30 to TRBJ1-3, with a possible D match to TRBD1 (5 bases). CDR3 bases: TGTGCCTGGACAATAGGGCAGGGATATGGAAACACCATATATTTT. Translating gives CAWTIGQGYGNTIYF.